These T cell receptor beta chains were read from a single sample in a study of cytomegalovirus exposure and HLA in healthy donors. Libraries were prepared by immunoSEQ multiplex PCR; TCRdb keeps only in-frame clonotypes and omits some of them. The table lists more than 95,000 clones, around 95% of them singletons. The sequenced sample consisted of PBMCs. These receptors originate from a man aged 18 to 35 in good health and CMV-seronegative. The CDR3 runs from the conserved cysteine through the conserved F or W. Each record gives: J gene, V gene, CDR3 protein.

TRBJ1-2 TRBV5-4 CASSSGAYGYTF
TRBJ2-5 TRBV19 CASRYSGQETQYF
TRBJ1-5 TRBV28 CASSSGTPYSNQPQHF
TRBJ2-5 TRBV6-5 CASSYTPPRETQYF
TRBJ2-7 TRBV7-3 CASSSSSGGPYEQYF
TRBJ2-3 TRBV27 CASSPIGGHYSTDTQYF
TRBJ2-3 TRBV7-3 CASSLIGGRGDTQYF
TRBJ1-2 TRBV6-5 CASSWSGGAYGYTF
TRBJ2-1 TRBV19 CASSIDQRDSLNNEQFF
TRBJ1-2 TRBV27 CASSLGGDGYTF
TRBJ2-1 TRBV4-1 CASSQYSPNEQFF
TRBJ1-2 TRBV6-5 CASSQTGLEGGYTF
TRBJ1-3 TRBV2 CASSAKQASSGNTIYF
TRBJ1-5 TRBV30 CAWTEQGGIQPQHF
TRBJ1-5 TRBV30 CAWSGTHYSNQPQHF
TRBJ2-3 TRBV4-3 CASSQLAGVIDTQYF
TRBJ2-1 TRBV6-4 CASSVTSGNEQFF
TRBJ2-7 TRBV30 CAWSVVSGAYEQYF
TRBJ2-7 TRBV9 CASSAGTGVYEQYF
TRBJ1-2 TRBV28 CASTHGERRGYTF
TRBJ1-1 TRBV5-4 CASSLVRRGGQAFF
TRBJ1-5 TRBV4-3 CASSQEPGDNQPQHF
TRBJ2-5 TRBV28 CASRNGGQETQYF
TRBJ2-2 TRBV6-4 CASSDSSPGGYTGELFF
TRBJ1-5 TRBV2 CASSTPGQANQPQHF
TRBJ1-2 TRBV5-4 CASSGGAPKVHGYTF
TRBJ1-2 TRBV27 CASSTREGSYGYTF
TRBJ1-1 TRBV29-1 CSVRVGPRSERKAFF
TRBJ1-5 TRBV10-3 CAISEGDRGYQPQHF
TRBJ2-7 TRBV30 CAQAGGSPYEQYF
TRBJ2-6 TRBV2 CASSEVLSGANVLTF
TRBJ2-7 TRBV7-9 CASSLALGEQYF
TRBJ2-2 TRBV27 CASTPLGLAGQTSGELFF
TRBJ1-5 TRBV16 CASSPPDGGYQPQHF
TRBJ2-7 TRBV28 CASNLSLRAARYEQYF
TRBJ2-7 TRBV5-1 CASSLESRGNYEQYF
TRBJ2-5 TRBV14 CASSPRGWSETQYF
TRBJ1-1 TRBV15 CATSRDRVEAFF
TRBJ1-1 TRBV7-9 CASSPQTGGRTEAFF
TRBJ2-7 TRBV11-2 CASSFTTSGSYEQYF
TRBJ2-1 TRBV11-3 CASSTRLAGSYNEQFF
TRBJ2-1 TRBV28 CASKGVTQQFF
TRBJ2-7 TRBV27 CASSLGGTSGSEQYF
TRBJ2-2 TRBV2 CASKGDGSRDTGELFF
TRBJ2-3 TRBV27 CASSSLTSGSTDTQYF
TRBJ2-4 TRBV5-8 CASSLVAGGSGNIQYF
TRBJ2-2 TRBV7-2 CASSLKRLPNTGELFF
TRBJ1-1 TRBV6-1 CASIYTGMNTEAFF
TRBJ2-3 TRBV14 CASSRRTGPSGDTQYF
TRBJ2-1 TRBV28 CASSLFPGNYNEQFF
TRBJ2-7 TRBV28 CASSLPGGEEQYF
TRBJ2-5 TRBV5-1 CASSLEGGGGGETQYF
TRBJ1-5 TRBV9 CASSVGTVNQPQHF
TRBJ2-3 TRBV11-3 CASSFRLAGGTDTQYF
TRBJ2-3 TRBV2 CASRQTTDTQYF
TRBJ1-4 TRBV9 CASGEGATNEKLFF